A single sample is the source of the 9 T cell receptor beta chains below, sequenced in a study of blood T cell repertoires in COVID-19. Only in-frame clones appear in the TCRdb table, and some are missing; sequencing was by immunoSEQ multiplex PCR. Here the sample spans about 130,000 clones, 85% to 90% being singletons. Sequenced input: peripheral blood. The receptors derive from a human donor in a cohort sampled during active COVID-19.

V is TRBV24-1 and J is TRBJ2-5; 9 bases align to TRBD1. The germline V gene encodes CDR1 KGHDR and CDR2 SFDVKD. V trimming: 4 bases; J trimming: 5 bases; junction bases outside the gene matches: 4. CDR3 length: 14 residues. The CDR3 loop reads CATSEPGTGETQYF. The CDR3 region has the DNA TGTGCCACCAGTGAGCCCGGGACAGGGGAGACCCAGTACTTC.

Comment on this clone: At the DNA level, this CDR3 is encoded by other sequences in the same sample as well. The chain employs TRBV28 and TRBJ1-1; the D gene is possibly TRBD1 (6 bases). The germline gives CDR1 MDHEN, CDR2 SYDVKM. V was cut by 2 bases and J by 1 base, with 11 bases left in between. This CDR3 has 15 residues. In DNA, the CDR3 is TGTGCCAGCAGTTTAAATACAGGGAGGAACACTGAAGCTTTCTTT. Its translation: CASSLNTGRNTEAFF.

The chain uses TRBV11-2 and TRBJ2-7; 7 bases agree with TRBD1. This CDR3 has 19 residues. Trimming removed 6 bases from V and 0 bases from J; junction bases left unmatched: 20. CDR1 is SGHAT, CDR2 FQNNGV, per germline. The CDR3, as DNA: TGTGCCAGCAGTTTCTCATCCTATCCCGGGACAGCGAGCTCCTACGAGCAGTACTTC. This encodes CASSFSSYPGTASSYEQYF.

The genes are TRBV5-5 and TRBJ1-5; D unclear. CDR1 SGHKS and CDR2 YYEKEE come from the germline V gene (reference sequence). This CDR3 is 12 amino acids long. The V gene lost 4 bases and the J gene lost 15 bases, with 17 bases spanning the gap. The CDR3 nucleotides are TGTGCCAGCAGCCGCCCCCCTGGAGAGGTGCATTTT. It specifies CASSRPPGEVHF.

The chain links TRBV11-3 to TRBJ1-3, with TRBD1 identical over 8 bases. Germline V CDR1 and CDR2: SGHNT, YENEEA. Germline trimming cut 3 bases from V and 4 bases from J; bases unmatched to any gene: 8. CDR3 length: 16 residues. CDR3 region: CASSFTTRGPGNTIYF. CDR3 in DNA: TGTGCCAGCAGCTTCACAACCAGGGGGCCCGGAAACACCATATATTTT.

V and J are TRBV3-1 (or the pseudogene TRBV3-2) and TRBJ2-5; D is perhaps TRBD2 (7 bases). The CDR3 is 15 amino acids. The V and J ends lost 6 bases and 5 bases respectively, with 19 bases between them. CDR1 is LGHDT, CDR2 YNNKEL, per germline (reference sequence). The CDR3 region is CASSLQGGGAETQYF. Written as DNA, the CDR3 is TGTGCCAGCAGTCTACAAGGAGGGGGGGCGGAGACCCAGTACTTC.

This chain uses TRBV6-5 with TRBJ1-3; D is uncertain. The V gene's germline CDR1 is MNHEY and CDR2 SVGAGI. CDR3 size: 16 residues. Trimming shortened V by 2 bases and J by 0 bases, and 11 bases separated the two germline ends. The DNA for the CDR3 is TGTGCCAGCAGTTACGGTTTCGGGAGCTCTGGAAACACCATATATTTT. Protein: CASSYGFGSSGNTIYF.

V is TRBV11-3 and J is TRBJ2-1, with 8 nucleotides matching TRBD2. With 4 bases clipped from V and 3 bases from J, the junction kept 5 bases outside the gene matches. Germline-derived CDR1 and CDR2 are SGHNT and YENEEA. There are 15 residues in the CDR3. The CDR3 loop reads CASSSTSGNYNEQFF. CDR3 nucleotides: TGTGCCAGCAGCTCTACTAGCGGAAACTACAATGAGCAGTTCTTC.

This sequence joins TRBV6-5 and TRBJ2-5; 9 nucleotides line up with TRBD1. The V gene end was trimmed by 2 bases and the J gene end by 4 bases; junction bases not matched to a gene: 8. The CDR3 has 16 residues. CDR1 and CDR2 from the germline V gene are MNHEY and SVGAGI. For the CDR3, the DNA is TGTGCCAGCAGTTACGTCGGGACAGGGATCGGAGAGACCCAGTACTTC. As protein: CASSYVGTGIGETQYF.